This TCR beta chain is from a study of CD8 T cells in Susac syndrome. Random-hexamer reverse transcription was applied to about 0.45 to 1 ug RNA. TCRdb reanalysed the immunoSEQ multiplex PCR reads using MiXCR and keeps one entry per CDR3 protein. Of 70,000 to 100,000 distinct CDR3 sequences in the sample, 96% were seen once. Negative isolation was used for CD8+ and CD4+ T cells and FACS enrichment for TEMRA cells. From germline, CDR1 is LNHNV and CDR2 YYDKDF (reference sequence). The CDR3 sequence is 15 residues long. V was pared by 5 bases and J by 0 bases, with 14 bases between. This rearrangement joins TRBV15 to TRBJ2-7; maybe TRBD2 (6 bases). The TCR sequence derives from a human donor with Susac syndrome. Material: CD8+ T cells from PBMCs. The CDR3 DNA reads TGTGCCACCAGCTCCCAACGGGGGAGCTCCTACGAGCAGTACTTC. It yields the protein CATSSQRGSSYEQYF.